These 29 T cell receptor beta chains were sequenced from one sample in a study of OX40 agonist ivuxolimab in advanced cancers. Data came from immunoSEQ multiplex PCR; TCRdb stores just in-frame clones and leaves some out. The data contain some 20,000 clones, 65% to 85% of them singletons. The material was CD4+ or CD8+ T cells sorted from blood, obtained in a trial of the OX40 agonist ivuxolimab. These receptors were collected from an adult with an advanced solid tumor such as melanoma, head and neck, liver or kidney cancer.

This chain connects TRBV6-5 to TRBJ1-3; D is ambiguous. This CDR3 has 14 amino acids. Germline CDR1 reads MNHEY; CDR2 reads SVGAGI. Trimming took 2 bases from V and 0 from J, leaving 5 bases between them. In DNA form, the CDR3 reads TGTGCCAGCAGTTACGAGGGCTCTGGAAACACCATATATTTT. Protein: CASSYEGSGNTIYF.

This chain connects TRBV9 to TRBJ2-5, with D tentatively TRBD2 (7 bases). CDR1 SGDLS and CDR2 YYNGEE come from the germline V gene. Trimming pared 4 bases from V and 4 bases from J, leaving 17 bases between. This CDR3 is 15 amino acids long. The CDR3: CASSPWGGRLETQYF. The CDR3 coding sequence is TGTGCCAGCAGCCCTTGGGGGGGGCGATTAGAGACCCAGTACTTC.

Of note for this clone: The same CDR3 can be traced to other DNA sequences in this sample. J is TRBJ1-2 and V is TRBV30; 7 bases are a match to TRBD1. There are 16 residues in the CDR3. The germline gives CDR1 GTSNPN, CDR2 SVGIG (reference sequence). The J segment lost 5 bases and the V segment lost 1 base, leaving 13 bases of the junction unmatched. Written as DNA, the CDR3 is TGTGCCTGGAGTGGACTACAGGGGTTTAATATTTATGGCTACACCTTC. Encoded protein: CAWSGLQGFNIYGYTF. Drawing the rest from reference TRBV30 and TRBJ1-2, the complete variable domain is SQTIHQWPATLVQPVGSPLSLECTVEGTSNPNLYWYRQAAGRGLQLLFYSVGIGQISSEVPQNLSASRPQDRQFILSSKKLLLSDSGFYLCAWSGLQGFNIYGYTFGSGTRLTVV.

CDR3 nucleotide sequence: TGTGCCAGCAGCTCCCACGGGGGGTCCTACGAGCAGTACTTC. Its protein product is CASSSHGGSYEQYF. The V gene is TRBV7-2, the J gene TRBJ2-7, with 7 bases that match TRBD2. This CDR3 contains 14 residues. Germline V lookup: CDR1 SGHTA, CDR2 FQGNSA. Trimming at V came to 4 bases and at J to 1 base, leaving 4 bases not matched to a gene.

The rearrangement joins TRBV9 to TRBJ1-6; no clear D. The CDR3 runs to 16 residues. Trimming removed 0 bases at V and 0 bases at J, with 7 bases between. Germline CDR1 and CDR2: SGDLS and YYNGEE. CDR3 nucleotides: TGTGCCAGCAGCGTAGGGACTAGCTCCTATAATTCACCCCTCCACTTT. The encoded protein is CASSVGTSSYNSPLHF. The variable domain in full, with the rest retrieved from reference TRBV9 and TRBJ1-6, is DSGVTQTPKHLITATGQRVTLRCSPRSGDLSVYWYQQSLDQGLQFLIQYYNGEERAKGNILERFSAQQFPDLHSELNLSSLELGDSALYFCASSVGTSSYNSPLHFGNGTRLTVT.

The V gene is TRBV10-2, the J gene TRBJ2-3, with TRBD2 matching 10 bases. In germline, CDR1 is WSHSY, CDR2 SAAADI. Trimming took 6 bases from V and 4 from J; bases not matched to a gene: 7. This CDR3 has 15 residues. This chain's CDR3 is CASRVAGGGPDTQYF. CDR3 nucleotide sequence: TGCGCCAGCAGGGTAGCGGGAGGAGGGCCAGATACGCAGTATTTT.

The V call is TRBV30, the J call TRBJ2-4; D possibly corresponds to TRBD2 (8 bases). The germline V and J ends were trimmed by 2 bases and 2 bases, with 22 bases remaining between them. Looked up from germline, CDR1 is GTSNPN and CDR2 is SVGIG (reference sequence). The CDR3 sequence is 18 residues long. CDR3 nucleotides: TGTGCCTGGAGTACTACCCGGGAGGGGGCGATAACCAAAAACATTCAGTACTTC. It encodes CAWSTTREGAITKNIQYF.

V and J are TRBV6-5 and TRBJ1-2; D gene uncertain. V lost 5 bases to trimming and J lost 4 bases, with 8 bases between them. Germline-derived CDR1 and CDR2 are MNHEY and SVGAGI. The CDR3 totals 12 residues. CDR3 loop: CASSLDGYGYTF. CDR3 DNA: TGTGCCAGCAGTCTTGACGGCTATGGCTACACCTTC.

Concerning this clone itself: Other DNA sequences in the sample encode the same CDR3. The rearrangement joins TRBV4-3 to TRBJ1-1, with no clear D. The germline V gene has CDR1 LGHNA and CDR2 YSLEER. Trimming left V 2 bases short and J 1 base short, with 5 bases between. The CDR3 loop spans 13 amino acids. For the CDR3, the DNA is TGCGCCAGCAGCCAAACGGGGAACACTGAAGCTTTCTTT. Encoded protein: CASSQTGNTEAFF.

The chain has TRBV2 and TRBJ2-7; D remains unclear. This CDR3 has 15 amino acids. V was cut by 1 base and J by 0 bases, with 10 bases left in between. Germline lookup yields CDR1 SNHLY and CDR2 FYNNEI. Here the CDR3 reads CASSEEGAPSYEQYF. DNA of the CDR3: TGTGCCAGCAGTGAAGAAGGCGCCCCCTCCTACGAGCAGTACTTC.

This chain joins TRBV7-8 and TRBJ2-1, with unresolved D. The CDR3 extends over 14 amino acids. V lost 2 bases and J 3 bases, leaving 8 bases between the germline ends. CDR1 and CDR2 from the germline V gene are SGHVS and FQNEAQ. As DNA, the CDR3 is TGTGCCAGCAGCTTATTGGGTGACTACAATGAGCAGTTCTTC. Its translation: CASSLLGDYNEQFF.

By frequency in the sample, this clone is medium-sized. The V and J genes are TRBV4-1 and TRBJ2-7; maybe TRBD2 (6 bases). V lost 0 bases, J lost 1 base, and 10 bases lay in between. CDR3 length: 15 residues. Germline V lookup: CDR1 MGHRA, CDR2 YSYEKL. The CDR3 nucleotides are TGCGCCAGCAGCCAAGAGGGAGGCAGATCCTACGAGCAGTACTTC. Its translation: CASSQEGGRSYEQYF.

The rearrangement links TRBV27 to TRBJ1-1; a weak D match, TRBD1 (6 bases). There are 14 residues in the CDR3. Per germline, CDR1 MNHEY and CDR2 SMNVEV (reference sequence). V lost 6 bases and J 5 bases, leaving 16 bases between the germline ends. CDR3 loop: CASSLRGGRTEAFF. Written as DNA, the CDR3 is TGTGCCAGCAGCTTAAGAGGGGGGAGGACTGAAGCTTTCTTT.

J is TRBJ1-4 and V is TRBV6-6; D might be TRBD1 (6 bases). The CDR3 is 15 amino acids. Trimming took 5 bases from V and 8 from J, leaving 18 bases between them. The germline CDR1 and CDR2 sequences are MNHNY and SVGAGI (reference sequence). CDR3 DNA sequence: TGTGCCAGCAGTGCTTCCCCAGGGGATGTCGAAAAACTGTTTTTT. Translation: CASSASPGDVEKLFF.

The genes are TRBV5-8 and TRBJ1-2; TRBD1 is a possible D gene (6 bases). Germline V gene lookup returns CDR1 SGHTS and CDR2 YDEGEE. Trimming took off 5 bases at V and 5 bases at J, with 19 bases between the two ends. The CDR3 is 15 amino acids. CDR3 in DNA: TGTGCCAGCAGACATCGCCGGGACACGGGGTATGGCTACACCTTC. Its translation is CASRHRRDTGYGYTF.

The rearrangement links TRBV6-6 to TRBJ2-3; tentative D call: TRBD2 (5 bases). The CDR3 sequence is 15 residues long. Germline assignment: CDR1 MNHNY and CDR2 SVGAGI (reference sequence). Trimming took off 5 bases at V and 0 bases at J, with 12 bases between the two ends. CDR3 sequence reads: CASSKPRASTDTQYF. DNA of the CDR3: TGTGCCAGCAGTAAGCCGAGGGCTAGCACAGATACGCAGTATTTT.

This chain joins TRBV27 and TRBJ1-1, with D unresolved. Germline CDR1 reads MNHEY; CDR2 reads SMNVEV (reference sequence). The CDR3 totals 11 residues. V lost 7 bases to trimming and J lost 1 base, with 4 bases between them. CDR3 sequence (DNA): TGTGCCAGCATCGGGAACACTGAAGCTTTCTTT. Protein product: CASIGNTEAFF.

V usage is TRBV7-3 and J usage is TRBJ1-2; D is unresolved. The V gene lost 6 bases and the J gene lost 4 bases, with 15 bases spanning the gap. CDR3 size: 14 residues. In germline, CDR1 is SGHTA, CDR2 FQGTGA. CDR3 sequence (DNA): TGTGCCAGCAGGTTAGGGCCTTCCTCCTATGGCTACACCTTC. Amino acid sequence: CASRLGPSSYGYTF.

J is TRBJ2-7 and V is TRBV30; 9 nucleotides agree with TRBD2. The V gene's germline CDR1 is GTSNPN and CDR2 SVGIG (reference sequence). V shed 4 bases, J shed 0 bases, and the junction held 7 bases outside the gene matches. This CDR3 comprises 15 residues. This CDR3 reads CAWTAGGASSYEQYF. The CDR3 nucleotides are TGTGCCTGGACTGCGGGGGGGGCTAGCTCCTACGAGCAGTACTTC.

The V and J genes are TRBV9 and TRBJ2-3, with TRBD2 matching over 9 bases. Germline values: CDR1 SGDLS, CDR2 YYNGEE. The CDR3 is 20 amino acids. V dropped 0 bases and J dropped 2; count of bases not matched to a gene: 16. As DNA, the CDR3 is TGTGCCAGCAGCGTAGCCCCCCTCCCTTCACTAGCGGGTTTCACAGATACGCAGTATTTT. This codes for CASSVAPLPSLAGFTDTQYF.

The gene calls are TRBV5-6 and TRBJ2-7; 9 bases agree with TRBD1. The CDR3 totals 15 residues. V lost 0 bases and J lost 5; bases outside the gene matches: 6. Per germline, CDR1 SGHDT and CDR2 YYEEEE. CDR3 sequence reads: CASSLADRGLDEQYF. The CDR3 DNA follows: TGTGCCAGCAGCTTGGCGGACAGGGGATTGGACGAGCAGTACTTC. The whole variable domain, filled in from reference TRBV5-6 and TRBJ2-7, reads DAGVTQSPTHLIKTRGQQVTLRCSPKSGHDTVSWYQQALGQGPQFIFQYYEEEERQRGNFPDRFSGHQFPNYSSELNVNALLLGDSALYLCASSLADRGLDEQYFGPGTRLTVT.

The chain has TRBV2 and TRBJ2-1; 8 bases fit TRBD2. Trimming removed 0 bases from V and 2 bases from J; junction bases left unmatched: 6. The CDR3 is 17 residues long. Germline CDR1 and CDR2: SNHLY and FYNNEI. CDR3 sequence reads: CASSEAAGGITYNEQFF. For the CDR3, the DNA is TGTGCCAGCAGTGAAGCTGCGGGGGGAATTACCTACAATGAGCAGTTCTTC.

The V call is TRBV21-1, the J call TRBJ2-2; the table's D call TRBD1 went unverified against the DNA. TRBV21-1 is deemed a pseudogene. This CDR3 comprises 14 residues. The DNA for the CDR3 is TGTGCCCCGTCGAGGGGGACGAACACCGGGGAGCTGTTTTTT. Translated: CAPSRGTNTGELFF.

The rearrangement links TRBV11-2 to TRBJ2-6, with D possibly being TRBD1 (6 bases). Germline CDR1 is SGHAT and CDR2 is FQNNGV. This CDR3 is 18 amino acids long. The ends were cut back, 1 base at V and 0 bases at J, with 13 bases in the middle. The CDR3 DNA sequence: TGTGCCAGCAGCTTAGGGGCAGGGGCTGACTCTGGGGCCAACGTCCTGACTTTC. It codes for CASSLGAGADSGANVLTF. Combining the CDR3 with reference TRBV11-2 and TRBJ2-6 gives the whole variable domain EAGVAQSPRYKIIEKRQSVAFWCNPISGHATLYWYQQILGQGPKLLIQFQNNGVVDDSQLPKDRFSAERLKGVDSTLKIQPAKLEDSAVYLCASSLGAGADSGANVLTFGAGSRLTVL.

In DNA, the CDR3 is TGTGCCAGCAGGGGGCGAGGGCCGAGTGGGGCCTACGAGCAGTACTTC. This encodes CASRGRGPSGAYEQYF. The V call is TRBV9, the J call TRBJ2-7, with D perhaps TRBD1 or TRBD2 (5 bases each). Germline-derived CDR1 and CDR2 are SGDLS and YYNGEE. This CDR3 has 16 residues. Trimming took 5 bases from V and 2 from J, leaving 20 bases between them.

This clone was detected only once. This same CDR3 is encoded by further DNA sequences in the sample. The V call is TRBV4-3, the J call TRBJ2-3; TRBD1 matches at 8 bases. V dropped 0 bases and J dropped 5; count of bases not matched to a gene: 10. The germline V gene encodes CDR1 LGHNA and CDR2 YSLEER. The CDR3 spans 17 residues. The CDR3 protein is CASSQDPAGGAEDTQYF. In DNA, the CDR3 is TGCGCCAGCAGCCAAGATCCGGCAGGGGGCGCGGAAGATACGCAGTATTTT.

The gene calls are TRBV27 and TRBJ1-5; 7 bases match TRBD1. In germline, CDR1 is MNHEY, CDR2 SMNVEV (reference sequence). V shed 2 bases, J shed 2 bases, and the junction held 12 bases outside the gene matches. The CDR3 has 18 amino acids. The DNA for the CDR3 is TGTGCCAGCAGTTTACTATCCTTCCGGACAGGTGGCAATCAGCCCCAGCATTTT. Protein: CASSLLSFRTGGNQPQHF.

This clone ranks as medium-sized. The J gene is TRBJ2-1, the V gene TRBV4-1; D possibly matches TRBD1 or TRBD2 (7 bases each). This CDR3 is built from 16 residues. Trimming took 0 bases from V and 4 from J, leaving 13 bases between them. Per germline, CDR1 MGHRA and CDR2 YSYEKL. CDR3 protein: CASSQESGTVYNEQFF. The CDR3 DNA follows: TGCGCCAGCAGCCAAGAAAGCGGGACAGTTTACAATGAGCAGTTCTTC.

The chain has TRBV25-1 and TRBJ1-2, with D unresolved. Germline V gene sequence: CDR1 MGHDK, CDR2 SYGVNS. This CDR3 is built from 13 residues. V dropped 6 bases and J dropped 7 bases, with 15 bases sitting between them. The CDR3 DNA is TGTGCCAGCAGGGCTTCCATATGGTTTGGCTACACCTTC. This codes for CASRASIWFGYTF.